The 21 T cell receptor beta chains in this list originate from one sample, sequenced in a study of blood T cells in healthy people across ages. PCR was performed a second time for about 7 to 11 cycles using a sample-barcoded 5' primer and a J-beta primer mix. TCRdb ran MiXCR on the 5' RACE reads and lists one entry per CDR3 protein. The sample has around 1,600,000 distinct CDR3 sequences, under 55% seen once. Sequencing was done on a sample of blood. The receptors originated from a woman under 30 in good health.

The genes are TRBV27 and TRBJ2-3; 9 bases line up with TRBD1. V was clipped by 3 bases and J by 5 bases; unmatched bases: 18. Germline CDR1 MNHEY, CDR2 SMNVEV (reference sequence). This CDR3 has 19 residues. The CDR3 sequence is CASSFFGTGIRRKVDTQYF. In nucleotides, the CDR3 is TGTGCCAGCAGTTTTTTCGGGACAGGGATTCGCCGGAAGGTAGATACGCAGTATTTT.

Worth noting for this clonotype: This may be a read error, as it is one base from a much larger clone. The chain recombines TRBV6-5 with TRBJ1-1, with D hard to call. Germline CDR1 and CDR2: MNHEY and SVGAGI. CDR3 length equals 14 residues. CDR3 amino acids: CASSDSGGRTEAFF. For the CDR3, the DNA is TGTGCCAGCAGTGACTCCGGTGGTCGCACTGAAGCTTTCTTT.

This chain links TRBV12-3 or TRBV12-4 with TRBJ2-3, with D possibly matching TRBD2 (6 bases). The CDR3 is 16 residues long. Trimming took off 8 bases at V and 0 bases at J, with 18 bases between the two ends. In DNA form, the CDR3 reads TGTGCCAGCCCAAACGGGACTCTGCGGAGCACAGATACGCAGTATTTT. It yields the protein CASPNGTLRSTDTQYF.

This rearrangement joins TRBV20-1 to TRBJ2-1; the D gene could be TRBD1 or TRBD2 (5 bases each). Trimming cost V 1 base and J 3 bases, with 7 bases left between them. CDR3 size: 13 residues. CDR1 is DFQATT, CDR2 SNEGSKA, per germline (reference sequence). CDR3 coding DNA: TGCAGTGCTAGAGGGGACGTCTACAATGAGCAGTTCTTC. Residues: CSARGDVYNEQFF.

The chain employs TRBV20-1 and TRBJ2-7; TRBD2 agrees at 8 bases. Germline assignment: CDR1 DFQATT and CDR2 SNEGSKA (reference sequence). With 4 bases clipped from V and 2 bases from J, the junction kept 4 bases outside the gene matches. The CDR3 has 13 residues. The CDR3 bases are TGCAGTGCTAAATCCGGGAGGGCCTACGAGCAGTACTTC. It yields the protein CSAKSGRAYEQYF.

This chain joins TRBV7-9 and TRBJ2-2; D uncertain. The germline gives CDR1 SEHNR, CDR2 FQNEAQ (reference sequence). V lost 7 bases and J 4 bases, leaving 16 bases between the germline ends. The length of the CDR3 is 15 residues. For the CDR3, the DNA is TGTGCCAGCACCTACCTGGCAGCAGGCACCGGGGAGCTGTTTTTT. It translates to CASTYLAAGTGELFF.

V and J are TRBV12-3 or TRBV12-4 and TRBJ1-5; D may be TRBD1 (5 bases). CDR3 length equals 14 residues. Trimming took 7 bases from V and 4 from J, leaving 14 bases between them. CDR3: CASTRDGPNQPQHF. CDR3 coding DNA: TGTGCCAGCACCAGGGACGGACCGAATCAGCCCCAGCATTTT.

V is TRBV28 and J is TRBJ1-1, with TRBD1 identical over 8 bases. V was pared by 4 bases and J by 2 bases, with 6 bases of the junction left unmatched. Germline CDR1 and CDR2: MDHEN and SYDVKM. CDR3 length equals 15 residues. CDR3 region: CASSSYRGYNTEAFF. The CDR3, as DNA: TGTGCCAGCAGTTCCTACAGGGGGTATAACACTGAAGCTTTCTTT.

The table lists this clonotype with a few counts. This chain links TRBV2 with TRBJ2-2; D is possibly TRBD1 (6 bases). CDR1 is SNHLY and CDR2 is FYNNEI in the germline V gene. This CDR3 contains 14 residues. Trimming took 3 bases from V and 5 from J, leaving 10 bases between them. The CDR3 spells CASSDGQGTGELFF. The CDR3 bases are TGTGCCAGCAGTGATGGGCAGGGGACCGGGGAGCTGTTTTTT.

CDR3 sequence: CASRRGQGAGYEQYF. The CDR3 region has the DNA TGCGCCAGCAGACGCGGACAGGGGGCAGGCTACGAGCAGTACTTC. The chain employs TRBV5-1 and TRBJ2-7, with 11 bases matching TRBD1. This CDR3 region has 15 residues. Unmatched junction bases numbered 7, after V lost 5 bases and J lost 3 bases. Germline-derived CDR1 and CDR2 are SGHRS and YFSETQ.

This clonotype occurred a few times. V is TRBV6-6 and J is TRBJ2-1, with 15 positions matching TRBD2. The CDR3 consists of 17 residues. With 4 bases clipped from V and 9 bases from J, the junction kept 10 bases outside the gene matches. Germline loops: CDR1 MNHNY, CDR2 SVGAGI (reference sequence). CDR3 protein: CASSSSGTSGRTSEQFF. In DNA form, the CDR3 reads TGTGCCAGCAGTTCATCCGGGACTAGCGGGAGGACCAGTGAGCAGTTCTTC.

Ten or more counts support this clonotype. At one end, the junction sequence differs from germline, possibly due to a read error. The CDR3 here is CASSLGLADSTDTQYF. The CDR3 bases are TGTGCCAGCAGCTTAGGGCTAGCGGATAGCACAGATACGCAGTATTTT. The chain is built from TRBV5-1 and TRBJ2-3; 7 bases match TRBD2. This CDR3 has 16 residues. Germline V gives CDR1 SGHRS, CDR2 YFSETQ.

This clonotype appeared a few times. The V gene is TRBV10-3, the J gene TRBJ2-6; D uncertain. Germline assignment: CDR1 ENHRY and CDR2 SYGVKD. The CDR3 contains 18 residues. Trimming pared 0 bases from V and 2 bases from J, leaving 14 bases between. CDR3 amino acids: CAISESLKSMAGANVLTF. The CDR3 region has the DNA TGTGCCATCAGTGAGTCGTTAAAGAGTATGGCTGGGGCCAACGTCCTGACTTTC.

The rearrangement joins TRBV19 to TRBJ2-7, with D possibly being TRBD1 (6 bases). The CDR3 runs 14 residues. Germline loops: CDR1 LNHDA, CDR2 SQIVND (reference sequence). V lost 4 bases to trimming and J lost 0 bases, with 10 bases between them. DNA of the CDR3: TGTGCCAGTAGTAGGCTGGACAGCTCCTACGAGCAGTACTTC. This translates into CASSRLDSSYEQYF.

The chain recombines TRBV4-2 with TRBJ1-2; D gene unclear. Per germline, CDR1 LGHNA and CDR2 YNFKEQ. The V end lost 4 bases, the J end lost 4 bases, and 16 bases lay between the germline ends. The CDR3 is made up of 15 amino acids. CDR3: CASSPRDGAGYGYTF. In DNA form, the CDR3 reads TGTGCCAGCAGCCCCCGAGACGGTGCGGGCTATGGCTACACCTTC.

This chain links TRBV4-1 with TRBJ1-4, with D tentatively TRBD1 (6 bases). Trimming took off 0 bases at V and 8 bases at J, with 13 bases between the two ends. The length of the CDR3 is 15 residues. CDR1 and CDR2 (germline): MGHRA, YSYEKL. The CDR3 region is CASSQETGLGEKLFF. The CDR3 coding sequence is TGCGCCAGCAGCCAAGAAACAGGGTTAGGCGAAAAACTGTTTTTT.

This rearrangement joins TRBV7-9 to TRBJ2-4; 7 bases align to TRBD1. Matching the DNA end better, TRBJ2-7 makes the J call doubtful. CDR1 is SEHNR, CDR2 FQNEAQ, per germline (reference sequence). CDR3 length: 15 residues. The CDR3 loop is CASSSSRGQIHEQYF. The CDR3 DNA is TGTGCCAGCAGCTCCTCGAGGGGACAGATCCACGAGCAGTACTTC.

The count of this clonotype is one. The gene calls are TRBV7-2 and TRBJ1-1, with D possibly matching TRBD1 (5 bases). Germline assignment: CDR1 SGHTA and CDR2 FQGNSA. This CDR3 spans 13 amino acids. V lost 6 bases and J lost 9, with 17 bases in between. The CDR3 DNA reads as TGTGCCAGCAGAAAATGGGGCAGGGAACAAGCTTTCTTT. Its translation is CASRKWGREQAFF.

The chain couples TRBV27 to TRBJ1-5; no reliable D call. Trimming removed 4 bases at V and 6 bases at J, with 22 bases between. The germline gives CDR1 MNHEY, CDR2 SMNVEV (reference sequence). The CDR3 sequence is 17 residues long. DNA of the CDR3: TGTGCCAGCAGTTCCCTCAGTGGGTACGGACTTGCTCAGCCCCAGCATTTT. This codes for CASSSLSGYGLAQPQHF.

This chain links TRBV7-2 with TRBJ2-3; D is undetermined. Germline-derived CDR1 and CDR2 are SGHTA and FQGNSA. This CDR3 is 12 amino acids long. V shed 6 bases and J shed 6 bases, with 10 bases lying between them. The CDR3 region is CASSGISDTQYF. CDR3 DNA: TGTGCCAGCAGTGGCATTTCCGATACGCAGTATTTT.

About this clonotype itself: One end of the junction does not line up with germline, which may come from a read error. This rearrangement joins TRBV27 to TRBJ2-5, with 7 bases fitting TRBD1. The CDR3 has 14 amino acids. Per the germline V gene, CDR1 is MNHEY and CDR2 is SMNVEV (reference sequence). Here the CDR3 DNA reads TGTACCAGCAGTGACCGACAGGGTCGGGAGACCCAGTACTTC. Protein product: CTSSDRQGRETQYF.